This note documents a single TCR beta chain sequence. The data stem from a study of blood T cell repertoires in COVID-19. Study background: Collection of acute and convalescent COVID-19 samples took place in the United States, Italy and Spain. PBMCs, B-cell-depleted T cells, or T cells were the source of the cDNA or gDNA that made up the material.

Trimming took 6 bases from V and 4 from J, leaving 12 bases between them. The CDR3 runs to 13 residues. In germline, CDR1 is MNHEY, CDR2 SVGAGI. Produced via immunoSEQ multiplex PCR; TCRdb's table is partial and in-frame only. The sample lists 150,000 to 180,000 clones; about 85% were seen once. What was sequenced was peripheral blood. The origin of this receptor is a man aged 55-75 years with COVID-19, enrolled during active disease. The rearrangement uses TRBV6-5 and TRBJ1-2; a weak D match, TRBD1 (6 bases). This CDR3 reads CASRGTGRYGYTF. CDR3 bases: TGTGCCAGCAGGGGAACAGGGCGCTATGGCTACACCTTC.